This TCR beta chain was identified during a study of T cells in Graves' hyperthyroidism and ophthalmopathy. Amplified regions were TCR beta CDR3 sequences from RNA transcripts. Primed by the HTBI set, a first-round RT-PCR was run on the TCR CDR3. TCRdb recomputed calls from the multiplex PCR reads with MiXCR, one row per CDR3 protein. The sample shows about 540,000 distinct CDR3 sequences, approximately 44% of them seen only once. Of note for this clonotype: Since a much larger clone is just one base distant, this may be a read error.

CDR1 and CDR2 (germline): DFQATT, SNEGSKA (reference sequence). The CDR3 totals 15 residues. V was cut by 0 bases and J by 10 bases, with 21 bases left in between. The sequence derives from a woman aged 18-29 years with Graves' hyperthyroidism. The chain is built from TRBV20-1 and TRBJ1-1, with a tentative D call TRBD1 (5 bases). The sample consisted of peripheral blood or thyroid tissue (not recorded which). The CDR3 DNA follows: TGCAGTGCTAGAGAAGGATGGGGGTGGGGTTCGGGAGCTTTCTTT. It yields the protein CSAREGWGWGSGAFF.